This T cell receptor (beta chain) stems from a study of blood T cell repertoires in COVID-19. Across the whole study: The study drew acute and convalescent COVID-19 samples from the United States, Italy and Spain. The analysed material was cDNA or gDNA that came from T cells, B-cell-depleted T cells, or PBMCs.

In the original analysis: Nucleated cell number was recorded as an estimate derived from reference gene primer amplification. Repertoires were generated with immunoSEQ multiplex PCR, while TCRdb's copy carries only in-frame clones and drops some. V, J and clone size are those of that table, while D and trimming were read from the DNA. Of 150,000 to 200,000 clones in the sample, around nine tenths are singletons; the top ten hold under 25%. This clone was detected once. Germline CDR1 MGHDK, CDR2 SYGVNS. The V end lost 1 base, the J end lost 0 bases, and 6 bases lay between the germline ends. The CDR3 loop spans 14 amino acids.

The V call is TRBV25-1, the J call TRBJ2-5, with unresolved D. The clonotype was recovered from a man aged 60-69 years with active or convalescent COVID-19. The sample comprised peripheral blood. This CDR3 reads CASSEFRDQETQYF. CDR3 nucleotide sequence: TGTGCCAGCAGTGAATTCCGGGACCAAGAGACCCAGTACTTC. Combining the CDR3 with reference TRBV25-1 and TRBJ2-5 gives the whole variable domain EADIYQTPRYLVIGTGKKITLECSQTMGHDKMYWYQQDPGMELHLIHYSYGVNSTEKGDLSSESTVSRIRTEHFPLTLESARPSHTSQYLCASSEFRDQETQYFGPGTRLLVL.